These 8 T cell receptor beta chains were all obtained from the same sample, sequenced in a study of technical replicates of blood from a handful of donors. Sequencing was performed with immunoSEQ multiplex PCR; in TCRdb, only in-frame clones are kept and a portion is missing. The sample consists of roughly 59,000 clones, around 87% of them appearing once. The sequenced sample was PBMCs. These receptors originate from a human donor in good health. Some clones in this sample may be carry-over from other donors' samples.

The chain is built from TRBV7-2 and TRBJ2-2; perhaps TRBD1 as D (5 bases). CDR1 is SGHTA and CDR2 is FQGNSA in the germline V gene. The ends were cut back, 2 bases at V and 2 bases at J, with 9 bases in the middle. There are 15 residues in the CDR3. CDR3 in DNA: TGTGCCAGCAGCTTACAGGACACCAACACCGGGGAGCTGTTTTTT. Translating gives CASSLQDTNTGELFF.

The chain uses TRBV2 and TRBJ2-2; 9 positions match TRBD2. The length of the CDR3 is 15 residues. From germline, CDR1 is SNHLY and CDR2 FYNNEI. V shed 1 base, J shed 5 bases, and the junction held 2 bases outside the gene matches. CDR3 amino acids: CASSEGLAGTGELFF. The DNA for the CDR3 is TGTGCCAGCAGTGAAGGGCTAGCGGGAACCGGGGAGCTGTTTTTT.

This chain connects TRBV5-1 to TRBJ2-1; 11 nucleotides line up with TRBD2. V lost 5 bases to trimming and J lost 1 base; unmatched junction nucleotides: 2. The CDR3 consists of 15 residues. The germline V gene encodes CDR1 SGHRS and CDR2 YFSETQ. This CDR3 reads CASRPSGGSYNEQFF. DNA of the CDR3: TGCGCCAGCAGACCTAGCGGGGGGTCCTACAATGAGCAGTTCTTC. Full variable domain (outside the CDR3, taken from reference TRBV5-1 and TRBJ2-1): KAGVTQTPRYLIKTRGQQVTLSCSPISGHRSVSWYQQTPGQGLQFLFEYFSETQRNKGNFPGRFSGRQFSNSRSEMNVSTLELGDSALYLCASRPSGGSYNEQFFGPGTRLTVL.

CDR3 protein: CASSRGWTYEQYF. In nucleotides, the CDR3 is TGTGCCAGCAGCAGGGGTTGGACCTACGAGCAGTACTTC. The chain combines TRBV14 with TRBJ2-7, with a possible D match to TRBD1 (5 bases). Between the trimmed V and J ends, which lost 5 bases and 2 bases, there was a span of 10 bases. The germline V gene has CDR1 SGHDN and CDR2 FVKESK. CDR3 length equals 13 residues.

The rearrangement links TRBV7-2 to TRBJ1-5; D is possibly TRBD1 (6 bases). V was pared by 4 bases and J by 3 bases, with 10 bases between. In germline, CDR1 is SGHTA, CDR2 FQGNSA. This CDR3 contains 14 residues. The CDR3 sequence is CASSSGVSNQPQHF. The CDR3 nucleotides are TGTGCCAGCAGCTCAGGGGTTTCCAATCAGCCCCAGCATTTT. Using reference TRBV7-2 and TRBJ1-5 for the parts outside the CDR3, the full variable domain is GAGVSQSPSNKVTEKGKDVELRCDPISGHTALYWYRQSLGQGLEFLIYFQGNSAPDKSGLPSDRFSAERTGGSVSTLTIQRTQQEDSAVYLCASSSGVSNQPQHFGDGTRLSIL.

The V call is TRBV4-1, the J call TRBJ1-4, with TRBD1 matching over 9 bases. Germline V CDR1 and CDR2: MGHRA, YSYEKL. This CDR3 is built from 16 residues. The ends lost 5 bases at V and 5 bases at J; junction bases unmatched: 9. The CDR3 sequence: CASSEGGTGLNEKLFF. DNA for the CDR3: TGCGCCAGCAGCGAGGGGGGGACAGGGCTAAATGAAAAACTGTTTTTT.

The chain carries TRBV5-1 and TRBJ1-4; D may be TRBD1 (5 bases). CDR1 SGHRS and CDR2 YFSETQ come from the germline V gene. The CDR3 length is 14 residues. The V end was cut by 0 bases, the J end by 5 bases, with 8 bases between. DNA of the CDR3: TGCGCCAGCAGCTTGGGGGGGGGAAATGAAAAACTGTTTTTT. Amino acid sequence: CASSLGGGNEKLFF.

The chain joins TRBV13 to TRBJ2-1; TRBD2 agrees at 7 bases. This CDR3 comprises 15 residues. J was trimmed by 4 bases and V by 3 bases; bases with no gene match: 6. CDR1 is PRHDT, CDR2 FYEKMQ, per germline (reference sequence). In DNA, the CDR3 is TGTGCCAGCAGCTTTGGGGGGGGTGGGTACAATGAGCAGTTCTTC. Translated: CASSFGGGGYNEQFF.